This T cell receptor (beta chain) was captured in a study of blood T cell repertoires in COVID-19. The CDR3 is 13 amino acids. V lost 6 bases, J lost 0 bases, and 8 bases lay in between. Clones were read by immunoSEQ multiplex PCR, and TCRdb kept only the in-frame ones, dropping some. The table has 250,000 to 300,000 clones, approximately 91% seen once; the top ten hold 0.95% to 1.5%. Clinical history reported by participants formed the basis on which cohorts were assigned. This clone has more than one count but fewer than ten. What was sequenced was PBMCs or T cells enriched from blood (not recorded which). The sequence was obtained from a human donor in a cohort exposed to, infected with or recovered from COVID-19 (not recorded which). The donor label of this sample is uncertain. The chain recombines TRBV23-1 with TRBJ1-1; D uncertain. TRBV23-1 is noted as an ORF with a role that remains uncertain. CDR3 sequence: CASRTTVNTEAFF. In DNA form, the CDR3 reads TGCGCCAGCAGAACCACAGTGAACACTGAAGCTTTCTTT.